The rows below give T cell receptor beta chains drawn from one sample of a study of cytomegalovirus exposure and HLA in healthy donors. The method was immunoSEQ multiplex PCR; TCRdb's version includes in-frame clones alone and lacks a portion of them. The data hold 100,000 to 150,000 clones, with roughly three quarters observed a single time. The source material was PBMCs. The source of these receptors is a woman between 55 and 75 years old in good health and CMV-seronegative. Both conserved end residues are part of each CDR3. The order of the fields is CDR3 length, J gene, clone size, D gene, V gene, CDR3 DNA, CDR3 protein. A D gene is named only where the DNA matches it firmly. The size field is filled for only some rows; it gives once, few, many or a size class.

>16|TRBJ1-6|.|.|TRBV6-6
TGTGCCAGCAGTCCTACCATGGGGCAGGGAGGCTCACCCCTCCACTTT
CASSPTMGQGGSPLHF
>15|TRBJ1-4|.|TRBD1|TRBV5-4
TGTGCCAGCAGCATCCGGACAGGGGGGTTAGAAAAACTGTTTTTT
CASSIRTGGLEKLFF
>13|TRBJ2-1|.|.|TRBV7-6
TGTGCCAGCAGCCGGCGGGGTCTGGATGAGCAGTTCTTC
CASSRRGLDEQFF
>17|TRBJ2-1|.|TRBD2|TRBV18
TGTGCCAGCTCACTACCCCCGGGACTAGGAACCTACAATGAGCAGTTCTTC
CASSLPPGLGTYNEQFF
>17|TRBJ2-7|.|.|TRBV7-8
TGTGCCAGCAGCCCCTCGAAGGCCCAGCGGAGTTTCTACGAGCAGTACTTC
CASSPSKAQRSFYEQYF
>15|TRBJ2-5|.|TRBD2|TRBV28
TGTGCCAGCAGCTTGACTAGCGGGGGCCAAGAGACCCAGTACTTC
CASSLTSGGQETQYF
>15|TRBJ2-1|few|TRBD2|TRBV28
TGTGCCAGCAGTCAAAGCGGGGGGGCCGGGAATGAGCAGTTCTTC
CASSQSGGAGNEQFF
>15|TRBJ1-5|.|.|TRBV4-1
TGCGCCAGCAGCCAAGGCTCCTTAACTAGCCAGCCCCAGCATTTT
CASSQGSLTSQPQHF
>15|TRBJ2-7|.|TRBD1|TRBV9
TGTGCCAGCAGCCCATACGACAGGGTTTGGCACGAGCAGTACTTC
CASSPYDRVWHEQYF
>13|TRBJ2-5|.|.|TRBV10-3
TGTGCCATCAGTGTCCGACAGCAAGAGACCCAGTACTTC
CAISVRQQETQYF
>15|TRBJ2-7|.|TRBD2|TRBV28
TGTGCCAGCAGCCCCCATAGCGGGAGCGGTTACGAGCAGTACTTC
CASSPHSGSGYEQYF
>15|TRBJ2-7|few|.|TRBV28
TGTGCCAGCAGTTCTCCACATGACAGCTCCTACGAGCAGTACTTC
CASSSPHDSSYEQYF
>14|TRBJ2-5|.|TRBD1|TRBV11-3
TGTGCCAGCAGCCCCGGGGACAGTGAAGAGACCCAGTACTTC
CASSPGDSEETQYF
>15|TRBJ2-3|.|TRBD2|TRBV7-9
TGTGCCAGCAGCTTGCTAGCGGGAGGGTCCGATACGCAGTATTTT
CASSLLAGGSDTQYF
>15|TRBJ2-7|.|TRBD2|TRBV28
TGTGCCAGCAGTTTAGGGGGGCTAGCGGGACGCGAGCAGTACTTC
CASSLGGLAGREQYF
>13|TRBJ1-2|.|TRBD1|TRBV6-6
TGTGCCAGCAGTCGACAGGGCGACTATGGCTACACCTTC
CASSRQGDYGYTF
>15|TRBJ1-2|.|.|TRBV5-1
TGCGCCAGCAGCCCCTCCGCGACACCAGTGGATGGCTACACCTTC
CASSPSATPVDGYTF
>12|TRBJ1-1|.|.|TRBV15
TGTGCCACCAGCAGAGTTGACACCCAAGCTTTCTTT
CATSRVDTQAFF
>13|TRBJ1-2|.|.|TRBV30
TGTGCCTGGTCTTCCAGGGGTTTTGGAGGCTACACCTTC
CAWSSRGFGGYTF
>15|TRBJ2-5|.|.|TRBV7-7
TGTGCTAGCAGCTTAGCCGGGGGAAATCAAGAGACCCAGTACTTC
CASSLAGGNQETQYF
>15|TRBJ2-3|once|.|TRBV4-1
TGCGCCAGCAGCCCGAGGCCGATACTCACAGATACGCAGTATTTT
CASSPRPILTDTQYF
>15|TRBJ2-1|.|TRBD1|TRBV15
TGTGCCACCAGCAGAGATTTGGGGACAGGCTCCGAGCAGTTCTTC
CATSRDLGTGSEQFF
>15|TRBJ1-2|.|.|TRBV6-5
TGTGCCAGCAGTCTCGGTCTCTCCCAATACTATGGCTACACCTTC
CASSLGLSQYYGYTF
>15|TRBJ1-1|.|.|TRBV18
TGTGCCAGCTCAGATCGACAGTCGATGAACACTGAAGCTTTCTTT
CASSDRQSMNTEAFF
>13|TRBJ2-5|.|.|TRBV30
TGTGCCTGGAGTCGGTATTCCCAAGAGACCCAGTACTTC
CAWSRYSQETQYF
>15|TRBJ1-1|few|TRBD1|TRBV28
TGTGCCAGCAGTTTAGGGACAGGGCGGGGCACTGAAGCTTTCTTT
CASSLGTGRGTEAFF
>14|TRBJ2-7|.|TRBD1|TRBV11-3
TGTGCCAGCAGCCTGACAGGGTTGATCTACGAGCAGTACTTC
CASSLTGLIYEQYF
>15|TRBJ2-2|.|.|TRBV2
TGTGCCAGCAAAGCCCAGGGAACGAACACCGGGGAGCTGTTTTTT
CASKAQGTNTGELFF
>12|TRBJ2-5|.|.|TRBV10-2
TGCGCCAGCAGTGCCACCAGAGAGACCCAGTACTTC
CASSATRETQYF
>15|TRBJ2-1|.|TRBD2|TRBV9
TGTGCCAGCAGCGTAGCGGGAGGGCTTAACAATGAGCAGTTCTTC
CASSVAGGLNNEQFF
>15|TRBJ1-5|.|.|TRBV11-2
TGTGCCAGCAGCTCCGTTCCCGGGAGCAATCAGCCCCAGCATTTT
CASSSVPGSNQPQHF
>13|TRBJ1-1|.|TRBD1|TRBV7-3
TGTGCCAGCAGCCCCACAGGGGGAACTGAAGCTTTCTTT
CASSPTGGTEAFF
>13|TRBJ2-7|.|TRBD2|TRBV27
TGTGCCAGCAGTTTAAGCGGGGACTACGAGCAGTACTTC
CASSLSGDYEQYF
>14|TRBJ1-4|.|.|TRBV18
TGTGCCAGCTCACTGGCGCGGGGAGGTGAAAAACTGTTTTTT
CASSLARGGEKLFF
>15|TRBJ2-3|few|TRBD1|TRBV9
TGTGCCAGCAGCCCTGGGACAGGGACCACAGATACGCAGTATTTT
CASSPGTGTTDTQYF
>16|TRBJ1-5|.|TRBD1|TRBV6-1
TGTGCCAGCAGTGAACAGGGGGAACTTAGCAATCAGCCCCAGCATTTT
CASSEQGELSNQPQHF
>12|TRBJ1-1|.|.|TRBV30
TGTGCCTCATCCCTCTCGGGAATTGAAGCTTTCTTT
CASSLSGIEAFF
>15|TRBJ2-6|.|TRBD1|TRBV9
TGTGCCAGCAGCGTGGGACAGGGTCGGGCCAACGTCCTGACTTTC
CASSVGQGRANVLTF
>15|TRBJ2-2|few|TRBD1|TRBV14
TGTGCCAGCAGCGCGGGACAGGGGGACACCGGGGAGCTGTTTTTT
CASSAGQGDTGELFF
>13|TRBJ1-1|.|.|TRBV7-3
TGTGCCAGCAAGGAGGGTACGAACACTGAAGCTTTCTTT
CASKEGTNTEAFF
>13|TRBJ1-1|.|.|TRBV27
TGTGCCAGCACCGGGGGAGGGGGCACTGAAGCTTTCTTT
CASTGGGGTEAFF
>14|TRBJ2-7|.|TRBD1|TRBV27
TGTGCCAGCCAACCTGGACAGGTTGCCTACGAGCAGTACTTC
CASQPGQVAYEQYF
>15|TRBJ2-7|.|TRBD1|TRBV18
TGTGCCAGCTCACCAAGACAGGGGACCGCCTACGAGCAGTACTTC
CASSPRQGTAYEQYF
>15|TRBJ2-5|.|.|TRBV28
TGTGCCAGCGAGCAAGGAGGGAGCCTGAAAGAGACCCAGTACTTC
CASEQGGSLKETQYF
>13|TRBJ2-1|.|.|TRBV2
TGTGCCACCTCGGACTCCCTCGGGGATGAGCAGTTCTTC
CATSDSLGDEQFF
>14|TRBJ1-2|.|.|TRBV28
TGTGCCAGCATCAAACCGGGATCTCTAAACGGCTACACCTTC
CASIKPGSLNGYTF
>11|TRBJ2-5|.|.|TRBV11-3
TGTGCCAGCAGCTTAGATGGTTTTGCGGACTTC
CASSLDGFADF
>15|TRBJ2-1|.|.|TRBV2
TGTGCCAGTAGCGTTCAGGGGAGCTCCTACAATGAGCAGTTCTTC
CASSVQGSSYNEQFF
>11|TRBJ1-4|.|.|TRBV19
TGTGCCAGTAGTACTTTTGAAAAACTGTTTTTT
CASSTFEKLFF
>15|TRBJ1-2|.|TRBD1|TRBV28
TGTGCCAGCAGTCACCTCAGGGGGGCTGACTATGGCTACACCTTC
CASSHLRGADYGYTF
>11|TRBJ1-2|.|.|TRBV28
TGTGCCAGCAGTCCAGGTGAACTCTACACCTTC
CASSPGELYTF
>14|TRBJ2-7|few|TRBD1|TRBV2
TGTGCCAGCACTAAACAGGGGGTAAGCTACGAGCAGTACTTC
CASTKQGVSYEQYF
>15|TRBJ1-4|.|TRBD1|TRBV19
TGTGCCAGCCAGCAGTGGGGACAGGGCAATGAAAAACTGTTTTTT
CASQQWGQGNEKLFF
>13|TRBJ1-1|few|.|TRBV5-1
TGCGCCAGCAGCCAAATCGGGGTCCCGGGAGCTTTCTTT
CASSQIGVPGAFF